Listed below are T cell receptor beta chains from one sample, sequenced in a study of blood T cells in healthy people across ages. Each CDR3 protein is one row after TCRdb ran MiXCR on the 5' RACE reads. The table records fewer than 2,000,000 distinct CDR3 sequences, 35% to 50% of them present only once. The material sequenced was blood. These TCRs come from a human donor in good health. Both conserved end residues are part of each CDR3. Each record gives: clone size, D gene, V gene, J gene, CDR3 DNA, CDR3 protein. The D gene is left open where the match is weak. For some rows the clone size is stated as once, few or many, or as a class when expanded; others skip it.

few	TRBD2	TRBV10-3	TRBJ2-7	TGTGCCATCATTTCGGCTAGCGGGGGAGTCTACGAGCAGTACTTC	CAIISASGGVYEQYF
once	.	TRBV10-3	TRBJ1-5	TGTGCCATCAGTCCCGTTAATCAGCCCCAGCATTTT	CAISPVNQPQHF
.	.	TRBV5-1	TRBJ1-2	TGCGCCAGCAGCTCTTCGGTAGGGGGGACCTATGGCTACACCTTC	CASSSSVGGTYGYTF
.	TRBD2	TRBV28	TRBJ2-4	TGTGCCAGCCTCGAAAGTGGGGGGGGAAAGGCGGTATTTGATCAGTACTTC	CASLESGGGKAVFDQYF
.	.	TRBV7-9	TRBJ2-1	TGTGCCGGCAGCTTAGGAGGGAGCTCCTACAATGAGCAGTTCTTC	CAGSLGGSSYNEQFF
.	TRBD1	TRBV6-5	TRBJ2-7	TGTGCCAGCAGTTACTCGGGACAGATGTTTCTCTACGAGCAGTACTTC	CASSYSGQMFLYEQYF
.	.	TRBV29-1	TRBJ2-7	TGCAGCGCCCTAGAGGGGGGGATTTCGGACGAGCAGTACTTC	CSALEGGISDEQYF
.	.	TRBV4-2	TRBJ2-1	TGTGCCAGCAGTCCTAAGCTTGGGAATGAGCAGTTCTTC	CASSPKLGNEQFF
.	.	TRBV7-9	TRBJ2-1	TGTGCCAGCAGCTTAGTAATGAGCTCCTACAATGAGCAGTTCTTC	CASSLVMSSYNEQFF
.	.	TRBV7-9	TRBJ1-1	TGTGCCAGCAGCCGCTTTGAGGACACTGAAGCTTTCTTT	CASSRFEDTEAFF
.	TRBD2	TRBV6-2/TRBV6-3	TRBJ2-7	TGTGCCAGCAGTTACACTAGCGCCTACGAGCAGTACTTC	CASSYTSAYEQYF
.	.	TRBV12-3/TRBV12-4	TRBJ1-5	TGTGCCAGCAGTTTTTGGGGAGGGAGGTACAATCAGCCCCAGCATTTT	CASSFWGGRYNQPQHF
.	TRBD1	TRBV7-9	TRBJ2-7	TGTGCCAGCAGCGAACCGGGACAGGTCACCTCCTACGAGCAGTACTTC	CASSEPGQVTSYEQYF
.	.	TRBV20-1	TRBJ1-2	TGCAGTGCTGGGGACAAATATGGCTACACCTTC	CSAGDKYGYTF
few	TRBD1	TRBV6-5	TRBJ1-4	TGTGCCAGCAGTTACTCCGGGACAGGGGGGGAAAAACTGTTTTTT	CASSYSGTGGEKLFF
.	.	TRBV28	TRBJ2-6	TGTGCCAGCAGGCTTTTTGGGGGGCTCTCTGGGGCCAACGTCCTGACTTTC	CASRLFGGLSGANVLTF
.	TRBD1	TRBV28	TRBJ2-7	TGTGCCAGCAGCCTTAACCAGGGGGCGGAGCAGTACTTC	CASSLNQGAEQYF
.	.	TRBV20-1	TRBJ2-3	TGCAGTGCCCCGAACTCACACCTAAGCACAGATACGCAGTATTTT	CSAPNSHLSTDTQYF
.	TRBD1	TRBV2	TRBJ1-4	TGTGCCAGCAGTGGACGACAGGGGGCGTTTGAAAAACTGTTTTTT	CASSGRQGAFEKLFF
.	.	TRBV7-8	TRBJ2-3	TGTGCCAGCAGCTTAGCCTTCCGGGACACAGATACGCAGTATTTT	CASSLAFRDTDTQYF
few	.	TRBV7-2	TRBJ2-3	TGTGCCAGCAGCTTACTGGGGGAAAACACAGATACGCAGTATTTT	CASSLLGENTDTQYF
many	TRBD1	TRBV5-5	TRBJ2-5	TGTGCCAGCAGCTTCGGCGGGACAGGGGGCCACCAAGAGACCCAGTACTTC	CASSFGGTGGHQETQYF
few	.	TRBV2	TRBJ1-1	TGTGCCAGCAGTGAATATTCGAACACTGAAGCTTTCTTT	CASSEYSNTEAFF
.	.	TRBV6-2/TRBV6-3	TRBJ2-7	TGTGCCAGCGGGTCTAGAGGACGGGTCTACAATGAGCAGTACTTC	CASGSRGRVYNEQYF
.	.	TRBV15	TRBJ2-1	TGTGCCACCAGCAGAATATCGTGGAGGGGTAAAGAGGCCCATGAGCAGTTCTTC	CATSRISWRGKEAHEQFF